This TCR beta chain was profiled in a study of OX40 agonist ivuxolimab in advanced cancers. The data were produced by immunoSEQ multiplex PCR, yet TCRdb's version contains in-frame clones alone and is incomplete. The sample contains about 52,000 clones, about 88% of which appear only once. The CDR3 contains 15 residues. The germline V and J ends were trimmed by 2 bases and 6 bases, with 14 bases remaining between them. CDR1 SGHAT and CDR2 FQDESV come from the germline V gene (reference sequence). The clonotype originates from an adult with an advanced solid tumor such as melanoma, head and neck, liver or kidney cancer. The material sequenced was CD4+ or CD8+ T cells sorted from blood, taken in a trial of the OX40 agonist ivuxolimab. The chain couples TRBV11-1 to TRBJ2-1; D gene unclear. Here the CDR3 reads CASSLISAGSNEQFF. For the CDR3, the DNA is TGTGCCAGCAGCTTAATTTCGGCAGGCAGCAATGAGCAGTTCTTC.